The rows below give T cell receptor beta chains drawn from one sample of a study of T cells of healthy individuals. TCRdb re-derived calls from the 5' RACE reads in MiXCR, one entry per CDR3 protein. Seen here are fewer than 75,000 distinct CDR3 sequences, 15% to 20% observed once, and the top ten hold about 4.7%. Source of these receptors: a human donor in good health. Both conserved end residues are part of each CDR3.

v_gene	j_gene	CDR3aa
TRBV6-1	TRBJ1-6	CARREAKGWDSTLHF
TRBV28	TRBJ2-7	CASRRSGTGYTYEQYF
TRBV4-1	TRBJ2-1	CASSQGLGNSYNEQFF
TRBV7-2	TRBJ2-5	CASSPRTSRETQYF
TRBV5-4	TRBJ2-1	CASSLPGTGYNEQFF
TRBV5-1	TRBJ2-3	CASAGGTDTQYF
TRBV20-1	TRBJ1-1	CSARVGGPNTEAFF
TRBV18	TRBJ2-3	CASGDSVTDTQYF
TRBV4-2	TRBJ2-1	CASSQDPLAGTHNNEQFF
TRBV7-2	TRBJ2-7	CASSLFPDQTYEQYF
TRBV7-2	TRBJ2-7	CASSISGGYEQYF
TRBV30	TRBJ1-5	CAWSGDSGVRQPQHF
TRBV5-4	TRBJ2-1	CASSQDRGSYNEQFF
TRBV6-1	TRBJ2-3	CASRETSRTDTQYF
TRBV29-1	TRBJ2-3	CSVEDATGARRDTQYF
TRBV7-9	TRBJ2-1	CASSDLGGSAGNEQFF
TRBV29-1	TRBJ1-3	CSVELDSPSVSGNTIYF
TRBV6-2/TRBV6-3	TRBJ1-1	CASVGTLSYTEAFF
TRBV6-6	TRBJ2-5	CASTWGPETQYF
TRBV19	TRBJ2-1	CASMPKGQGAGEQFF
TRBV20-1	TRBJ2-7	CSAYPGLAGDSGVEQYF
TRBV27	TRBJ1-5	CASRKGGGQPQHF
TRBV20-1	TRBJ2-2	CSARDHGGRSTGELFF
TRBV5-1	TRBJ2-7	CASSPDRLRSYEQYF
TRBV7-2	TRBJ2-2	CASSPTSGNTGELFF
TRBV6-4	TRBJ2-3	CATSMGDDADTQYF
TRBV29-1	TRBJ2-2	CSVDRENTGELFF
TRBV11-1	TRBJ2-1	CASSPGQGYNEQFF
TRBV5-1	TRBJ2-2	CASSLEGGGLAGELFF
TRBV4-2	TRBJ2-5	CASSQGAGQRETQYF
TRBV11-2	TRBJ1-1	CASSFPRQGRGVNTEAFF
TRBV5-4	TRBJ2-3	CASSLGGTGDDTQYF
TRBV5-1	TRBJ2-7	CASSLEIRADEQYF
TRBV4-1	TRBJ1-1	CASSQFWTGTEAFF
TRBV15	TRBJ2-5	CATSRVGAGPREQETQYF
TRBV7-9	TRBJ2-5	CASSLTGGSETQYF
TRBV5-1	TRBJ1-5	CASSLQGGPGQPQHF
TRBV5-6	TRBJ2-7	CASSRRTGHYEQYF
TRBV5-4	TRBJ1-1	CASSGGQPSEAFF
TRBV9	TRBJ2-3	CASSVDAGRAPDTQYF
TRBV25-1	TRBJ2-7	CASSGGATYEQYF
TRBV7-2	TRBJ1-6	CASSPISSYNSPLHF
TRBV2	TRBJ1-2	CASTDRVNGYTF
TRBV15	TRBJ2-5	CATAGFEFQETQYF
TRBV7-3	TRBJ2-1	CASSVPKGNEQFF